These 20 T cell receptor beta chains were all obtained from the same sample, sequenced in a study of OX40 agonist ivuxolimab in advanced cancers. TCRdb's copy holds only in-frame clones and misses some; the assay was immunoSEQ multiplex PCR. The sample includes fewer than 90,000 clones, 80% to 90% of them seen just once. The material sequenced was CD4+ or CD8+ T cells sorted from blood, taken in a trial of the OX40 agonist ivuxolimab. Source of these receptors: an adult with an advanced solid tumor such as melanoma, head and neck, liver or kidney cancer.

The genes are TRBV19 and TRBJ1-5; D perhaps matches TRBD1 (5 bases). The germline V and J ends were trimmed by 6 bases and 8 bases, with 11 bases remaining between them. Germline-derived CDR1 and CDR2 are LNHDA and SQIVND (reference sequence). The CDR3 is 12 amino acids. In DNA form, the CDR3 reads TGTGCCAGTAGGGCAGGGTTCGAGCCCCAGCATTTT. Its protein is CASRAGFEPQHF.

The V call is TRBV7-2, the J call TRBJ1-2; TRBD1 aligns across 8 bases. CDR1 and CDR2 from the germline V gene are SGHTA and FQGNSA. CDR3 length equals 16 residues. The ends lost 4 bases at V and 8 bases at J; junction bases unmatched: 15. Written as DNA, the CDR3 is TGTGCCAGCAGCTCCTACCTCGGACAGGGAACGGAAGGCTACACCTTC. Translating gives CASSSYLGQGTEGYTF.

V usage is TRBV2 and J usage is TRBJ2-1; 9 bases are a match to TRBD2. The CDR3 sequence is 15 residues long. Losses at the gene ends were 7 bases for V and 7 bases for J; bases not matched to a gene: 11. Looked up from germline, CDR1 is SNHLY and CDR2 is FYNNEI. DNA of the CDR3: TGTGCCAGCAAGAAGGCGGGGGGGCCAGAGAATGAGCAGTTCTTC. Amino acids: CASKKAGGPENEQFF.

This chain uses TRBV7-9 with TRBJ2-5; TRBD2 might be the D (6 bases). This CDR3 spans 13 amino acids. V lost 0 bases and J lost 5, with 7 bases in between. CDR1 SEHNR and CDR2 FQNEAQ come from the germline V gene (reference sequence). CDR3 sequence: CASSLAGRETQYF. Written as DNA, the CDR3 is TGTGCCAGCAGCTTAGCGGGGAGGGAGACCCAGTACTTC.

The J gene is TRBJ1-2, the V gene TRBV20-1; D remains ambiguous. The CDR3 sequence is 11 residues long. The V and J ends lost 8 bases and 6 bases respectively, with 13 bases between them. Looked up from germline, CDR1 is DFQATT and CDR2 is SNEGSKA (reference sequence). The chain's CDR3 is CSPLHGDGYTF. The CDR3 coding sequence is TGCAGTCCTCTTCACGGGGATGGCTACACCTTC.

The chain carries TRBV6-5 and TRBJ1-2; TRBD1 matches 8 bases. J was trimmed by 4 bases and V by 6 bases; bases with no gene match: 7. Germline CDR1 and CDR2: MNHEY and SVGAGI. The CDR3 is 14 residues long. The CDR3 sequence: CASRGTGRAYGYTF. For the CDR3, the DNA is TGTGCCAGCAGGGGGACAGGCAGAGCCTATGGCTACACCTTC.

V and J are TRBV27 and TRBJ2-7, with TRBD1 matching over 9 bases. The CDR3 is made up of 14 amino acids. Losses at the gene ends were 6 bases for V and 1 base for J; bases not matched to a gene: 4. Per the germline V gene, CDR1 is MNHEY and CDR2 is SMNVEV (reference sequence). CDR3 nucleotides: TGTGCCAGCAGAGACGACAGGGGGTCCTACGAGCAGTACTTC. It codes for CASRDDRGSYEQYF.

This rearrangement joins TRBV5-1 to TRBJ2-7, with TRBD2 matching 15 bases. V shed 0 bases and J 7 bases; nucleotides not matched to a gene: 8. From germline, CDR1 is SGHRS and CDR2 YFSETQ. The CDR3 sequence is 17 residues long. CDR3 sequence: CASSLEGLAGGEREQYF. The DNA of the CDR3 is TGCGCCAGCAGCTTGGAGGGACTAGCGGGAGGTGAGCGGGAGCAGTACTTC.

The CDR3 spells CASSRLLGVTGGYTF. The CDR3 region has the DNA TGTGCCAGCAGCAGGCTCTTAGGGGTGACTGGAGGCTACACCTTC. The rearrangement uses TRBV27 and TRBJ1-2, with D tentatively TRBD1 (5 bases). Germline V CDR1 and CDR2: MNHEY, SMNVEV (reference sequence). This CDR3 region has 15 residues. V dropped 6 bases and J dropped 8 bases, with 22 bases sitting between them.

V is TRBV7-2 and J is TRBJ2-7, with D tentatively TRBD1 or TRBD2 (5 bases each). The germline V gene has CDR1 SGHTA and CDR2 FQGNSA. V was pared by 6 bases and J by 7 bases, with 16 bases between. CDR3 length equals 13 residues. The CDR3: CASRSGTSGEQYF. CDR3 sequence (DNA): TGTGCCAGCAGGTCCGGGACCTCTGGGGAGCAGTACTTC.

The rearrangement uses TRBV5-1 and TRBJ1-2; the D gene is possibly TRBD1 (5 bases). Trimming pared 2 bases from V and 2 bases from J, leaving 10 bases between. The CDR3 is 14 amino acids. The germline V gene has CDR1 SGHRS and CDR2 YFSETQ. CDR3 residues: CASSLDTGNYGYTF. As DNA, the CDR3 is TGCGCCAGCAGCTTAGACACAGGCAACTATGGCTACACCTTC.

The genes are TRBV7-3 and TRBJ2-2; D tentatively fits TRBD1 or TRBD2 (7 bases each). V was clipped by 5 bases and J by 5 bases, with 18 bases between them. CDR3 length: 16 residues. Looked up from germline, CDR1 is SGHTA and CDR2 is FQGTGA. The DNA for the CDR3 is TGTGCCAGCAGCGTCGGGGGGACAGCAGAGACCGGGGAGCTGTTTTTT. Residues: CASSVGGTAETGELFF.

The genes are TRBV4-2 and TRBJ2-3; no definite D call. V lost 0 bases, J lost 8 bases, and 6 bases lay in between. Germline CDR1 is LGHNA and CDR2 is YNFKEQ. The CDR3 is made up of 12 amino acids. CDR3 sequence: CASSQDPGTQYF. The CDR3 nucleotides read TGTGCCAGCAGCCAAGATCCGGGTACGCAGTATTTT.

This clone was seen a few times. The V gene is TRBV2, the J gene TRBJ1-6; TRBD1 matches at 9 bases. V dropped 6 bases and J dropped 10; count of bases not matched to a gene: 7. The CDR3 runs to 14 residues. Germline assignment: CDR1 SNHLY and CDR2 FYNNEI. CDR3 protein: CASRATGGESPLHF. The CDR3 DNA follows: TGTGCCAGCAGAGCGACAGGGGGAGAATCACCCCTCCACTTT. Combining the CDR3 with reference TRBV2 and TRBJ1-6 gives the whole variable domain EPEVTQTPSHQVTQMGQEVILRCVPISNHLYFYWYRQILGQKVEFLVSFYNNEISEKSEIFDDQFSVERPDGSNFTLKIRSTKLEDSAMYFCASRATGGESPLHFGNGTRLTVT.

The chain carries TRBV2 and TRBJ1-6; D is ambiguous. This CDR3 is 13 amino acids long. Germline CDR1 is SNHLY and CDR2 is FYNNEI. The V end was cut by 4 bases, the J end by 10 bases, with 11 bases between. In DNA, the CDR3 is TGTGCCAGCAGTGTGAGTAGGGAATCACCCCTCCACTTT. It yields the protein CASSVSRESPLHF.

A single count supports this clone. Here the CDR3 DNA reads TGTGCCAGAAGCGCGGACGGCACTAATGAAAAACTGTTTTTT. Amino acid sequence: CARSADGTNEKLFF. This chain links TRBV5-3 with TRBJ1-4; the D is unclear. TRBV5-3 is known as an ORF, though its function is uncertain. The CDR3 runs 14 residues. V was cut by 4 bases and J by 2 bases, with 9 bases left in between.

This rearrangement joins TRBV6-6 to TRBJ2-7; 7 nucleotides line up with TRBD2. Germline trimming cut 7 bases from V and 2 bases from J; bases unmatched to any gene: 5. The CDR3 runs to 13 residues. The germline V gene encodes CDR1 MNHNY and CDR2 SVGAGI (reference sequence). The DNA for the CDR3 is TGTGCCAGCACCCCCGGGGGGACCTACGAGCAGTACTTC. Its translation is CASTPGGTYEQYF.

DNA for the CDR3: TGTGCCAGCAGCGATCTAGCGGGAGGACTCTCCACCGGGGAGCTGTTTTTT. This translates into CASSDLAGGLSTGELFF. The chain employs TRBV5-8 and TRBJ2-2; 11 positions agree with TRBD2. J gave up 4 bases and V 4 bases, and 9 bases lay outside the gene matches. The CDR3 runs 17 residues. CDR1 and CDR2 (germline): SGHTS, YDEGEE.

V is TRBV5-4 and J is TRBJ1-5; a weak D match, TRBD1 (6 bases). Germline V CDR1 and CDR2: SGHNT, YYREEE (reference sequence). Trimming removed 0 bases from V and 3 bases from J, with 13 bases in between. This CDR3 is built from 16 residues. The CDR3 reads CASSLGPGDPNQPQHF. In DNA form, the CDR3 reads TGTGCCAGCAGCTTGGGGCCAGGGGACCCCAATCAGCCCCAGCATTTT.

The gene calls are TRBV7-9 and TRBJ2-4, with TRBD1 matching over 11 bases. This CDR3 spans 14 amino acids. V shed 8 bases, J shed 7 bases, and the junction held 7 bases outside the gene matches. Per the germline V gene, CDR1 is SEHNR and CDR2 is FQNEAQ (reference sequence). The DNA of the CDR3 is TGTGCCAGCGCCTCCGGGACAGGGGGGAACATTCAGTACTTC. Amino acid sequence: CASASGTGGNIQYF.